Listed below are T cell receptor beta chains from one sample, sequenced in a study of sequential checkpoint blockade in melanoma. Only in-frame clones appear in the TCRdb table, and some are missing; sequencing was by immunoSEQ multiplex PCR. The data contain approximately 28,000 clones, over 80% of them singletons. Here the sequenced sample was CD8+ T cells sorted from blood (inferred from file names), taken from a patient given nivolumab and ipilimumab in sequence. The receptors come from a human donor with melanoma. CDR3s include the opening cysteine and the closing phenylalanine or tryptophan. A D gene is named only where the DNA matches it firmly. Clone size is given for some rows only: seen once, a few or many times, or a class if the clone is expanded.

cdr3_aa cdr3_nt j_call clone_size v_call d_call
CASSRLRRGNQPQHF TGTGCCAGCAGTAGACTCCGGAGGGGCAATCAGCCCCAGCATTTT TRBJ1-5 . TRBV28 .
CASSGRVWDGYTF TGTGCCAGCAGTGGCAGGGTATGGGATGGCTACACCTTC TRBJ1-2 . TRBV2 .
CASSYPRTMVEQYF TGTGCCAGCAGCTATCCCCGGACTATGGTCGAGCAGTACTTC TRBJ2-7 few TRBV5-8 .
CASSRGTGTGYGYTF TGTGCCAGCAGCAGGGGGACCGGGACAGGGTATGGCTACACCTTC TRBJ1-2 . TRBV9 TRBD1
CASRNGQGYTF TGTGCCAGCAGGAACGGACAGGGCTACACCTTC TRBJ1-2 . TRBV7-2 .
CASSVPGQNTEAFF TGTGCCAGCAGTGTACCGGGACAGAACACTGAAGCTTTCTTT TRBJ1-1 . TRBV25-1 .
CATSTLQGRGQPQHF TGTGCCACCAGCACCCTACAAGGTCGCGGTCAGCCCCAGCATTTT TRBJ1-5 . TRBV15 .
CASSQDRVGYNEQFF TGCGCCAGCAGCCAGGACAGGGTGGGGTACAATGAGCAGTTCTTC TRBJ2-1 once TRBV4-3 TRBD1
CASSYSSYTGELFF TGTGCCAGCAGTTACTCGTCGTACACCGGGGAGCTGTTTTTT TRBJ2-2 . TRBV6-5 .
CASSPQAGGGNQPQHF TGTGCCAGCTCACCTCAAGCGGGGGGGGGCAATCAGCCCCAGCATTTT TRBJ1-5 . TRBV18 .
CASSRPGEQFF TGCGCCAGCAGCCGGCCGGGTGAGCAGTTCTTC TRBJ2-1 few TRBV4-3 .
CATSSPPALAGDYEQYF TGTGCCACCAGCAGTCCACCTGCGCTAGCGGGAGACTACGAGCAGTACTTC TRBJ2-7 . TRBV15 TRBD2
CASSRAGTSYNEQFF TGCGCCAGCAGCCGAGCCGGGACTAGCTACAATGAGCAGTTCTTC TRBJ2-1 . TRBV4-3 TRBD2
CASSLLGGAEKLFF TGTGCCAGCAGTTTATTGGGGGGAGCTGAAAAACTGTTTTTT TRBJ1-4 . TRBV27 .
CASSPLAGHTDTQYF TGTGCCAGCAGTCCCCTTGCGGGGCACACAGATACGCAGTATTTT TRBJ2-3 . TRBV6-5 .
CASSLRLAGWDNEQFF TGTGCCAGCAGCCTCCGACTAGCGGGATGGGACAATGAGCAGTTCTTC TRBJ2-1 . TRBV7-2 TRBD2
CASSQDASGGDTQYF TGCGCCAGCAGCCAAGACGCTAGCGGGGGGGATACGCAGTATTTT TRBJ2-3 . TRBV4-1 TRBD2
CASSSRLAGVNEQFF TGTGCCAGCAGCTCCCGACTAGCGGGAGTCAATGAGCAGTTCTTC TRBJ2-1 . TRBV13 TRBD2
CSVAPGNTEAFF TGCAGCGTTGCCCCGGGGAACACTGAAGCTTTCTTT TRBJ1-1 . TRBV29-1 .
CASTYREGVLF TGTGCCAGCACCTACAGGGAAGGGGTGCTCTTT TRBJ1-1 . TRBV7-9 .
CASSLGLSYEQYF TGTGCCAGCAGCCTGGGACTCTCCTACGAGCAGTACTTC TRBJ2-7 few TRBV7-2 .
CASSLSPEGREQYF TGCGCCAGCAGCCTATCGCCGGAGGGTCGCGAGCAGTACTTC TRBJ2-7 . TRBV4-1 .
CASSGTGYGYTF TGTGCCAGCAGCGGTACAGGGTATGGCTACACCTTC TRBJ1-2 . TRBV9 .
CASSLATGGGYTF TGTGCCAGCAGCTTGGCGACAGGGGGTGGCTACACCTTC TRBJ1-2 . TRBV7-6 TRBD1
CASSTRGVTNEQFF TGTGCCAGCAGTACCCGTGGAGTTACCAATGAGCAGTTCTTC TRBJ2-1 . TRBV28 .
CASSPQRYQETQYF TGTGCCAGCAGCCCTCAGAGGTACCAAGAGACCCAGTACTTC TRBJ2-5 few TRBV7-9 .
CASSIGGDGGRYTEAFF TGTGCCAGTAGTATAGGAGGGGACGGGGGACGGTACACTGAAGCTTTCTTT TRBJ1-1 once TRBV19 .
CASSVEGQGGTGYTF TGTGCCAGCAGCGTAGAAGGACAGGGAGGGACTGGCTACACCTTC TRBJ1-2 . TRBV9 TRBD1
CASSPGWGLTEAFF TGTGCCAGCAGCCCCGGCTGGGGGCTCACTGAAGCTTTCTTT TRBJ1-1 . TRBV9 .
CASSSVGGLGEKLFF TGTGCCAGCAGCTCCGTGGGGGGGCTCGGCGAAAAACTGTTTTTT TRBJ1-4 few TRBV7-2 .
CASSLGDSNEKLFF TGTGCCAGCAGCTTAGGGGACAGTAATGAAAAACTGTTTTTT TRBJ1-4 . TRBV7-9 TRBD1
CASSVAGGPYYEQYF TGTGCCAGCAGCGTAGCCGGGGGTCCTTACTACGAGCAGTACTTC TRBJ2-7 . TRBV9 .
CASSLPTVEQYF TGTGCCAGCAGCTTACCAACGGTCGAGCAGTACTTC TRBJ2-7 once TRBV11-2 .
CASMDRINSPLHF TGTGCCAGCATGGACAGGATCAATTCACCCCTCCACTTT TRBJ1-6 . TRBV6-1 TRBD1
CASSFTEGAEAFF TGTGCCAGCAGCTTCACGGAGGGTGCTGAAGCTTTCTTT TRBJ1-1 . TRBV7-2 .
CASSPPGQGLFEQFF TGTGCCAGCAGCCCACCGGGACAGGGGCTTTTTGAGCAGTTCTTC TRBJ2-1 . TRBV13 TRBD1
CASSLFIAGSNTGELFF TGCGCCAGCAGCTTGTTCATAGCGGGGTCGAACACCGGGGAGCTGTTTTTT TRBJ2-2 . TRBV5-1 TRBD2
CASEGGGPYTQYF TGTGCCAGCGAGGGAGGAGGGCCGTATACGCAGTATTTT TRBJ2-3 . TRBV9 .
CAGDGQGNYGYTF TGTGCCGGGGATGGTCAGGGGAACTATGGCTACACCTTC TRBJ1-2 once TRBV2 .
CASSFPGTGELFF TGTGCCAGCAGCTTCCCAGGGACCGGGGAGCTGTTTTTT TRBJ2-2 . TRBV7-3 .
CASSPTSSTGELFF TGTGCCAGCAGCCCGACTAGTAGCACCGGGGAGCTGTTTTTT TRBJ2-2 . TRBV13 .
CASGDRTTYEQYF TGTGCCAGCGGGGACAGGACCACCTACGAGCAGTACTTC TRBJ2-7 . TRBV27 TRBD1
CASSQISGGASYEQYF TGTGCCAGCAGCCAAATAAGCGGGGGAGCCTCCTACGAGCAGTACTTC TRBJ2-7 . TRBV4-2 TRBD2
CATSDTNTEAFF TGTGCCACCTCGGACACGAACACTGAAGCTTTCTTT TRBJ1-1 . TRBV10-3 .
CASSQGLAGGAYEQYF TGCGCCAGCAGCCAGGGACTAGCGGGAGGGGCCTACGAGCAGTACTTC TRBJ2-7 . TRBV4-3 TRBD2
CASFGTGIGNTIYF TGTGCCAGCTTCGGGACAGGGATCGGAAACACCATATATTTT TRBJ1-3 . TRBV6-1 TRBD1
CATMDPQGLWGYTF TGTGCCACGATGGATCCCCAGGGCCTCTGGGGCTACACCTTC TRBJ1-2 . TRBV7-9 .